This TCR beta chain was profiled in a study of T cell repertoires in cytomegalovirus infection. TCRdb called the reads again in MiXCR, with one record for every CDR3 protein. The sample includes under 350,000 distinct CDR3 sequences, more than 9% of them seen just once. This clonotype was seen at least ten times. The V and J ends lost 4 bases and 4 bases, in that order; junction bases with no gene match: 14. Germline values: CDR1 LGHNA, CDR2 YSLEER. There are 17 residues in the CDR3. The chain joins TRBV4-3 to TRBJ2-7; TRBD2 aligns across 9 bases. The receptor was isolated from a human donor in good health (CMV status not recorded). Some clones in this sample may be carry-over from other donors' samples. What was sequenced was PBMCs. The CDR3 DNA reads as TGCGCCAGCAGCCCTGAAACTGTAGCGGGGGCCACTTACGAGCAGTACTTC. Its translation: CASSPETVAGATYEQYF.